The next 3 T cell receptor beta chains were all read from a single sample in a study of Ad26.COV2.S vaccination and SARS-CoV-2 variants (dated by TCRdb to about 2021). Library preparation employed the immunoSEQ multiplex PCR assay. The source is immuneACCESS, and TCRdb retained only in-frame sequences with V and J called. Part of the clones is not carried over; for the studies checked, unresolved V genes explain less than half of this, and the remainder is unexplained. Within this sample are hundreds of thousands of clones, with more than 80% of them counted one time only. About 1.5% of the sample comes from the top ten. The sample's treatment or condition label is to be understood as: around 19 received Ad26.COV2.S at low or high dose, single or two shots; 5 received placebo; per-sample allocation not given. Repertoires of vaccine and placebo recipients were sequenced from samples collected on day 63 after the first injection.

The source was peripheral blood, collected in a trial of Ad26.COV2.S vaccine versus placebo. These receptors all come from a person between 18 and 65 years old who received the Ad26.COV2.S COVID-19 vaccine or a placebo.

V is TRBV18 and J is TRBJ2-3; no firm D call. CDR1 and CDR2 from the germline V gene are KGHSH and LQKENI. V was cut by 0 bases and J by 4 bases, with 2 bases left in between. The CDR3 length is 12 residues. The CDR3 nucleotides read TGTGCCAGCTCACCACCGGCAGATACGCAGTATTTT. Amino acids: CASSPPADTQYF.

To note about this clone: This CDR3 is also generated by other DNA sequences in the sample. The CDR3 nucleotides are TGTGCCAGCAGTCCGGGACAGGGACGGGAAAAACTGTTTTTT. This gives the protein CASSPGQGREKLFF. The chain couples TRBV6-5 to TRBJ1-4; 9 bases line up with TRBD1. Germline V gene lookup returns CDR1 MNHEY and CDR2 SVGAGI. With V trimmed by 5 bases and J by 8 bases, 6 bases remained unmatched. CDR3 size: 14 residues.

The rearrangement links TRBV7-2 to TRBJ2-3; 10 bases match TRBD2. Germline V CDR1 and CDR2: SGHTA, FQGNSA. The CDR3 has 16 amino acids. V was clipped by 4 bases and J by 2 bases; unmatched bases: 6. The CDR3: CASSSKRGGLTDTQYF. CDR3 DNA: TGTGCCAGCAGCTCGAAGCGGGGGGGTCTCACAGATACGCAGTATTTT.